The 14 T cell receptor beta chains below come from one sample, sequenced in a study of T cells in Graves' hyperthyroidism and ophthalmopathy. RNA transcripts gave rise to amplified TCR beta CDR3 regions. The HTBI primer set served for first-round RT-PCR of the TCR CDR3. TCRdb used MiXCR to reprocess the multiplex PCR reads, holding one entry per CDR3 protein. There are fewer than 900,000 distinct CDR3 sequences in the sample; roughly 20% occur only once, and roughly a sixth lies in the top ten. Input material: blood. The receptors shown here come from a woman in her forties or fifties with Graves' hyperthyroidism that later progressed to Graves' ophthalmopathy.

The rearrangement uses TRBV4-2 and TRBJ2-1; 13 nucleotides match TRBD2. The CDR3 contains 16 residues. V trimming: 0 bases; J trimming: 9 bases; junction bases outside the gene matches: 5. Germline lookup yields CDR1 LGHNA and CDR2 YNFKEQ. Here the CDR3 reads CASSQDTSGGAIEQFF. The CDR3 nucleotides are TGTGCCAGCAGCCAAGATACTAGCGGGGGGGCCATTGAGCAGTTCTTC.

This clonotype has a count of ten or more. This chain joins TRBV3-1 and TRBJ2-2; no reliable D call. Trimming stripped 2 bases from V and 6 bases from J, with 7 bases between. From germline, CDR1 is LGHDT and CDR2 YNNKEL (reference sequence). The CDR3 totals 13 residues. The chain's CDR3 is CASSQIHPGELFF. In DNA, the CDR3 is TGTGCCAGCAGCCAAATTCACCCCGGGGAGCTGTTTTTT. The variable domain in full, with the rest retrieved from reference TRBV3-1 and TRBJ2-2, is DTAVSQTPKYLVTQMGNDKSIKCEQNLGHDTMYWYKQDSKKFLKIMFSYNNKELIINETVPNRFSPKSPDKAHLNLHINSLELGDSAVYFCASSQIHPGELFFGEGSRLTVL.

Many counts were recorded for this clonotype. The chain uses TRBV18 and TRBJ1-4; possibly TRBD1 for D (5 bases). V gave up 6 bases and J gave up 5 bases, with 13 bases separating them. Germline-derived CDR1 and CDR2 are KGHSH and LQKENI. The CDR3 runs to 14 residues. CDR3 nucleotide sequence: TGTGCCAGCTCCTCGAGGGGCGGAAATGAAAAACTGTTTTTT. Its protein is CASSSRGGNEKLFF.

In this sample, this clonotype turned up a few times. V gene TRBV3-1 combines with J gene TRBJ2-3; 7 nucleotides agree with TRBD2. The length of the CDR3 is 15 residues. Germline V gene sequence: CDR1 LGHDT, CDR2 YNNKEL (reference sequence). After removal of 4 bases from V and 2 bases from J, the junction contained 6 bases not matched to a gene. CDR3 sequence: CASSRRGTNTDTQYF. The CDR3 coding sequence is TGTGCCAGCAGCCGGCGGGGGACCAACACAGATACGCAGTATTTT.

Ten or more counts support this clonotype. V is TRBV3-1 and J is TRBJ1-4; TRBD1 agrees at 7 bases. This CDR3 region has 13 residues. V lost 5 bases to trimming and J lost 7 bases; unmatched junction nucleotides: 4. Germline lookup yields CDR1 LGHDT and CDR2 YNNKEL (reference sequence). CDR3 loop: CASSRGRGEKLFF. CDR3 DNA: TGTGCCAGCAGCAGGGGGCGAGGTGAAAAACTGTTTTTT.

Many counts were recorded for this clonotype. The J gene is TRBJ1-5, the V gene TRBV20-1; unclear D gene. Trimming cost V 0 bases and J 2 bases, with 11 bases left between them. CDR3 length equals 15 residues. The V gene's germline CDR1 is DFQATT and CDR2 SNEGSKA (reference sequence). CDR3 region: CSARDTASGNQPQHF. In nucleotides, the CDR3 is TGCAGTGCTAGAGATACGGCCTCGGGCAATCAGCCCCAGCATTTT.

This clonotype occurred a few times. The rearrangement joins TRBV6-5 to TRBJ1-2, with a weak D call TRBD1 (6 bases). The CDR3 extends over 17 amino acids. V lost 0 bases and J 4 bases, leaving 18 bases between the germline ends. Germline CDR1 and CDR2: MNHEY and SVGAGI. CDR3 residues: CASSYSQRTATTYGYTF. CDR3 bases: TGTGCCAGCAGTTACTCCCAACGGACAGCGACTACCTATGGCTACACCTTC.

The V call is TRBV6-1, the J call TRBJ2-5; no definite D call. The germline V gene encodes CDR1 MNHNS and CDR2 SASEGT. This CDR3 is 14 amino acids long. V dropped 8 bases and J dropped 5 bases, with 18 bases sitting between them. The CDR3 DNA reads as TGTGCCAGCGAGAGGTCGACGCTTTACGAGACCCAGTACTTC. It yields the protein CASERSTLYETQYF.

This clonotype has just a few counts. This chain uses TRBV20-1 with TRBJ2-3; D is unresolved. The germline V and J ends were trimmed by 0 bases and 6 bases, with 10 bases remaining between them. The CDR3 runs to 13 residues. Germline lookup yields CDR1 DFQATT and CDR2 SNEGSKA (reference sequence). The CDR3 reads CSARDRLPDTQYF. For the CDR3, the DNA is TGCAGTGCTAGAGACCGACTCCCCGATACGCAGTATTTT.

This clonotype was recorded at least ten times. V and J are TRBV7-9 and TRBJ1-3; TRBD1 matches at 11 bases. CDR3 length equals 18 residues. The germline gives CDR1 SEHNR, CDR2 FQNEAQ (reference sequence). V shed 3 bases and J 1 base; nucleotides not matched to a gene: 8. CDR3 nucleotides: TGTGCCAGCAGCTTCGGACAGGGGGCTAGACGGTCTGGAAACACCATATATTTT. It specifies CASSFGQGARRSGNTIYF.

This clonotype was counted a few times. The chain recombines TRBV5-1 with TRBJ2-3, with 8 nucleotides matching TRBD2. J lost 0 bases, V lost 1 base, and 10 bases had no gene match. This CDR3 is 18 amino acids long. CDR1 is SGHRS, CDR2 YFSETQ, per germline. The CDR3 nucleotides read TGCGCCAGCAGCTTGTTTAGCGGGGAAGACACTAGCACAGATACGCAGTATTTT. Translating it yields CASSLFSGEDTSTDTQYF.

This clonotype has at least ten counts. The chain links TRBV11-3 to TRBJ2-1; D remains ambiguous. The CDR3 runs 15 residues. Germline lookup yields CDR1 SGHNT and CDR2 YENEEA. Trimming shortened V by 1 base and J by 9 bases, and 16 bases separated the two germline ends. CDR3 bases: TGTGCCAGCAGCTTAGCCGATGGACGGCCGAGTGAGCAGTTCTTC. The encoded protein is CASSLADGRPSEQFF.

This clonotype showed up many times. The V gene is TRBV20-1, the J gene TRBJ2-6; the D is unclear. V dropped 6 bases and J dropped 0 bases, with 15 bases sitting between them. This CDR3 is built from 16 residues. Germline V gene data show CDR1 as DFQATT and CDR2 as SNEGSKA (reference sequence). The CDR3 here is CSAKAPAFSGANVLTF. For the CDR3, the DNA is TGCAGTGCCAAGGCTCCAGCCTTCTCTGGGGCCAACGTCCTGACTTTC.

This clonotype was detected only a few times. Relative to the germline gene, one junction end is altered; a read error may explain this. The rearrangement links TRBV3-1 to TRBJ1-2; D is possibly TRBD1 (6 bases). Germline V lookup: CDR1 LGHDT, CDR2 YNNKEL (reference sequence). The CDR3 totals 15 residues. This chain's CDR3 is CASSQVGQLNYGCTF. The DNA for the CDR3 is TGTGCCAGCAGCCAAGTCGGACAGTTGAACTATGGCTGCACCTTC. Drawing the rest from reference TRBV3-1 and TRBJ1-2, the complete variable domain is DTAVSQTPKYLVTQMGNDKSIKCEQNLGHDTMYWYKQDSKKFLKIMFSYNNKELIINETVPNRFSPKSPDKAHLNLHINSLELGDSAVYFCASSQVGQLNYGCTFGSGTRLTVV.